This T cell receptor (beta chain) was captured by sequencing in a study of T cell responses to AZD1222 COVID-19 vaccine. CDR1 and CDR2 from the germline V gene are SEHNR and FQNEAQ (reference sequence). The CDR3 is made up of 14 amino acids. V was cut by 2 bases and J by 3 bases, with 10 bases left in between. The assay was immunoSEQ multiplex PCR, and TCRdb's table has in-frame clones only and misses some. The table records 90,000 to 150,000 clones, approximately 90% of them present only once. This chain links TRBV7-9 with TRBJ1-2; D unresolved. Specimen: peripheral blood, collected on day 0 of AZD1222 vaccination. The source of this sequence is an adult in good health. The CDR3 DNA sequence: TGTGCCAGCAGCTTACCGGGTTGGGACTATGGCTACACCTTC. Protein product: CASSLPGWDYGYTF.